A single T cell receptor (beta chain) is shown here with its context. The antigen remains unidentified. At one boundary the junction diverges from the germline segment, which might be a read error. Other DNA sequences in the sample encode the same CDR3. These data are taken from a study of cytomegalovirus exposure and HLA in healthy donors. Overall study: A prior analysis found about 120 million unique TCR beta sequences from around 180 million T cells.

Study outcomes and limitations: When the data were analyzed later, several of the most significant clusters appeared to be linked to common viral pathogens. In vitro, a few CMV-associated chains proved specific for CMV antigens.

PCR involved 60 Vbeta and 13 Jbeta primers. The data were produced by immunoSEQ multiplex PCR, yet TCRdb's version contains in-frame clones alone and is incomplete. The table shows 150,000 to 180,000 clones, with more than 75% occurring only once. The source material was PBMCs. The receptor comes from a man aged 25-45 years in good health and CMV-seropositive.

This chain's CDR3 is CASSTDGREAFF. CDR3 nucleotide sequence: TGTGCCAGCAGTACAGACGGCAGGGAAGCCTTCTTT. J is TRBJ1-1 and V is TRBV28, with D maybe TRBD1 (5 bases). CDR1 is MDHEN and CDR2 is SYDVKM in the germline V gene. This CDR3 contains 12 residues.